The 17 T cell receptor beta chains in this list originate from one sample, sequenced in a study of Ad26.COV2.S vaccination and SARS-CoV-2 variants. Repertoires were generated with immunoSEQ multiplex PCR, while TCRdb's copy carries only in-frame clones and drops some. The data contain roughly 380,000 clones, around nine tenths of them singletons. Treatment meaning: over 15 received Ad26.COV2.S at low or high dose, single or two shots; 5 received placebo; per-sample allocation not given. Samples analyzed were those drawn on day 63 after the first vaccine or placebo injection. Sequenced here: peripheral blood, sampled in a trial of Ad26.COV2.S vaccine versus placebo. Every receptor here comes from a person between 18 and 59 years old who received the Ad26.COV2.S COVID-19 vaccine or a placebo.

The rearrangement uses TRBV7-9 and TRBJ2-2, with 8 positions matching TRBD1. The V segment lost 5 bases and the J segment 1 base; nucleotides outside the gene matches: 6. CDR1 and CDR2 from the germline V gene are SEHNR and FQNEAQ (reference sequence). This CDR3 is 16 amino acids long. The CDR3 spells CASSNSGTGNTGELFF. The CDR3 DNA sequence: TGTGCCAGCAGCAACTCCGGGACAGGGAACACCGGGGAGCTGTTTTTT. The full variable domain, with the rest looked up from reference TRBV7-9 and TRBJ2-2, is DTGVSQNPRHKITKRGQNVTFRCDPISEHNRLYWYRQTLGQGPEFLTYFQNEAQLEKSRLLSDRFSAERPKGSFSTLEIQRTEQGDSAMYLCASSNSGTGNTGELFFGEGSRLTVL.

The chain recombines TRBV7-9 with TRBJ2-2; 12 bases are a match to TRBD2. The CDR3 is made up of 18 amino acids. V lost 2 bases, J lost 4 bases, and 8 bases stayed unmatched. The germline CDR1 and CDR2 sequences are SEHNR and FQNEAQ (reference sequence). CDR3 coding DNA: TGTGCCAGCAGCTTAATTACTAGCGGGGGGTCCGTCACCGGGGAGCTGTTTTTT. Translating it yields CASSLITSGGSVTGELFF.

This clone was detected only a few times. The chain recombines TRBV10-1 with TRBJ2-1, with D tentatively TRBD1 (6 bases). CDR3 size: 14 residues. Germline assignment: CDR1 WNHNN and CDR2 SYGVQD (reference sequence). Deletions cut 5 bases from V and 2 bases from J, with 10 bases between. The CDR3: CASSLGQAYNEQFF. In nucleotides, the CDR3 is TGCGCCAGCAGTCTGGGACAAGCCTACAATGAGCAGTTCTTC.

The chain combines TRBV19 with TRBJ2-7, with 7 bases aligning to TRBD1. The germline CDR1 and CDR2 sequences are LNHDA and SQIVND (reference sequence). The trim removed 9 bases at V and 6 bases at J, leaving 8 bases unmatched. CDR3 length: 12 amino acids. DNA of the CDR3: TGTGCCAGCGGGTGGGACAGAACCGAGCAGTACTTC. Amino acid sequence: CASGWDRTEQYF.

The chain carries TRBV5-6 and TRBJ2-5; D might be TRBD2 (6 bases). This CDR3 comprises 14 residues. CDR1 and CDR2 from the germline V gene are SGHDT and YYEEEE. Trimming cost V 2 bases and J 3 bases, with 11 bases left between them. CDR3 loop: CASSFLSGEETQYF. DNA for the CDR3: TGTGCCAGCAGCTTCCTCTCGGGGGAAGAGACCCAGTACTTC.

The rearrangement joins TRBV4-1 to TRBJ1-2, with TRBD1 identical over 8 bases. V gave up 4 bases and J gave up 6 bases; unmatched junction bases: 13. The CDR3 is 16 amino acids. CDR1 and CDR2 from the germline V gene are MGHRA and YSYEKL. CDR3 nucleotides: TGCGCCAGCAGCCCTGGACAGGGCACCTTTTCGAATGGCTACACCTTC. It translates to CASSPGQGTFSNGYTF.

As to this clone: Germline is not matched at one junction end, which may reflect a read error. The chain carries TRBV27 and TRBJ1-1, with unresolved D. The CDR3 loop spans 14 amino acids. Germline V gives CDR1 MNHEY, CDR2 SMNVEV (reference sequence). The CDR3 coding sequence is TGTGCCAGCAGTCATGGGCCCAAGAACTCTGAAGCTTTCTTT. Protein: CASSHGPKNSEAFF.

The chain uses TRBV29-1 and TRBJ1-2; TRBD1 aligns across 8 bases. Per germline, CDR1 SQVTM and CDR2 ANQGSEA. CDR3 length: 14 amino acids. Trimming took 4 bases from V and 4 from J; bases not matched to a gene: 8. Here the CDR3 reads CSVVGQGPGYGYTF. In DNA, the CDR3 is TGCAGCGTTGTAGGACAGGGCCCTGGCTATGGCTACACCTTC.

The chain couples TRBV20-1 to TRBJ2-5; D is unclear. V was cut by 7 bases and J by 4 bases, with 10 bases left in between. From germline, CDR1 is DFQATT and CDR2 SNEGSKA (reference sequence). This CDR3 region has 11 residues. The CDR3 sequence is CSVPLGETQYF. In nucleotides, the CDR3 is TGCAGTGTCCCACTTGGAGAGACCCAGTACTTC.

This clone was observed a few times. The rearrangement joins TRBV19 to TRBJ2-3; 7 bases align to TRBD1. The CDR3 runs 14 residues. V gave up 5 bases and J gave up 2 bases; unmatched junction bases: 4. In germline, CDR1 is LNHDA, CDR2 SQIVND (reference sequence). CDR3 sequence: CASSFGTATDTQYF. The CDR3 DNA follows: TGTGCCAGTAGTTTTGGGACAGCCACAGATACGCAGTATTTT.

V is TRBV20-1 and J is TRBJ1-2; no reliable D call. Germline CDR1 and CDR2: DFQATT and SNEGSKA (reference sequence). V dropped 5 bases and J dropped 5 bases, with 9 bases sitting between them. The CDR3 totals 11 residues. The CDR3 nucleotides are TGCAGTGCTGTACGGGATTATGGCTACACCTTC. Translation gives CSAVRDYGYTF.

This chain links TRBV24-1 with TRBJ2-7, with TRBD2 as a possible D gene (5 bases). The CDR3 is made up of 13 amino acids. Germline values: CDR1 KGHDR, CDR2 SFDVKD. V dropped 3 bases and J dropped 7 bases, with 12 bases sitting between them. CDR3 in amino acids: CATSDPPPGEQYF. DNA for the CDR3: TGTGCCACCAGTGATCCACCCCCGGGGGAGCAGTACTTC.

V and J are TRBV9 and TRBJ2-2; D call uncertain. Germline V gene data show CDR1 as SGDLS and CDR2 as YYNGEE. Trimming shortened V by 1 base and J by 0 bases, and 10 bases separated the two germline ends. This CDR3 is 16 amino acids long. CDR3 in amino acids: CASSVYQAANTGELFF. The CDR3 coding sequence is TGTGCCAGCAGCGTATACCAGGCAGCGAACACCGGGGAGCTGTTTTTT.

J is TRBJ1-1 and V is TRBV4-2; the D is unclear. Trimming pared 1 base from V and 2 bases from J, leaving 14 bases between. CDR3 length equals 16 residues. CDR1 and CDR2 from the germline V gene are LGHNA and YNFKEQ. The CDR3 protein is CASSQVQRLPNTEAFF. CDR3 sequence (DNA): TGTGCCAGCAGCCAAGTTCAACGGCTACCTAACACTGAAGCTTTCTTT.

This clone was detected a few times. This sequence joins TRBV11-1 and TRBJ2-7, with D possibly being TRBD1 (5 bases). Trimming cost V 1 base and J 2 bases, with 12 bases left between them. This CDR3 spans 15 amino acids. Germline-derived CDR1 and CDR2 are SGHAT and FQDESV (reference sequence). The CDR3 sequence: CASSLGPRATYEQYF. In DNA, the CDR3 is TGTGCCAGCAGCTTAGGGCCCAGGGCTACCTACGAGCAGTACTTC.

This clone was recorded only once. The chain combines TRBV5-4 with TRBJ2-5; D call uncertain. Germline V lookup: CDR1 SGHNT, CDR2 YYREEE (reference sequence). The CDR3 is made up of 14 amino acids. With 5 bases removed from V and 1 base from J, the gap between germline ends came to 12 bases. CDR3 in DNA: TGTGCCAGCAGTTCCCAACCGACCCAAGAGACCCAGTACTTC. It codes for CASSSQPTQETQYF.

The CDR3 region is CASRKDREAFF. DNA for the CDR3: TGTGCCAGCAGAAAAGACAGAGAAGCTTTCTTT. V gene TRBV7-9 combines with J gene TRBJ1-1; a possible D gene is TRBD1 (5 bases). V lost 6 bases, J lost 8 bases, and 10 bases lay in between. Per the germline V gene, CDR1 is SEHNR and CDR2 is FQNEAQ (reference sequence). There are 11 residues in the CDR3.